This T cell receptor beta chain is from a study of CD8 T cells in ankylosing spondylitis (dated by TCRdb to 2015 to 2018). In the study overall: T cell receptor beta repertoires were profiled in healthy donors and ankylosing spondylitis patients so that disease-linked TCR variants could be found. The full study cohort was made up of approximately 27 ankylosing spondylitis patients and 108 healthy donors. Peripheral blood samples were taken, and synovial fluid was additionally collected from ankylosing spondylitis patients.

Ten or more counts support this clonotype. It has no known antigen specificity. No clone much larger than this one lies a single base away; base qualities are absent. The research as a whole found: The disease-linked clones showed a CD8+ phenotype and occurred at relatively low frequencies in peripheral blood. Some motif variants had previously been reported in the synovial fluid and blood of reactive arthritis patients, which suggests shared mechanisms of disease initiation. According to the report, matched synovial fluid samples from ankylosing spondylitis patients were significantly enriched for the disease-linked clones. Blood from ankylosing spondylitis patients appeared to be characterized by a TCR beta motif made up of several highly homologous amino acid variants.

The sequencing machine was an Illumina HiSeq 2500. TCR beta libraries were prepared by quantitative 5'-RACE with molecular barcodes. The authors' pipeline ran thus. A new computational method based on a probabilistic model of VDJ rearrangement was used to identify disease-linked TCR variants. TCRdb itself trimmed the public reads at Q25 with fastp, ran MiXCR and retained productive beta chains. Each CDR3 protein appears once, grouped with its most common genes and DNA. The V and J calls were not made by the authors but by TCRdb's processing. The sample table contains some 240,000 distinct CDR3 sequences; only one count was recorded for roughly a quarter of them. The ten largest clonotypes hold over 0.55% of the sample. From the cysteine through the phenylalanine, the CDR3 covers 14 amino acids. CDR3 DNA only is kept here, 42 bases in frame from base 1. CDR1 and CDR2, looked up from the germline V gene (reference sequence), are DFQATT and SNEGSKA. V is reduced by 5 bases and J by 9 bases, leaving a spacing of 20 bases between them.

Specimen: blood, either unsorted or a sorted T cell fraction (not recorded which). This TCR came from a male donor with ankylosing spondylitis or in good health (not recorded which). The chain joins TRBV20-1 to TRBJ2-1, with no confident D gene call. Read as DNA, the sequence is TGCAGTGCTCCTCGGGCCCTTTCGCCCGGTGAGCAGTTCTTC. The resulting protein is CSAPRALSPGEQFF.